This T cell receptor beta chain derives from a study of blood T cell repertoires in COVID-19. Background on the study: Italy, Spain and the United States were the sources of the convalescent and acute COVID-19 samples. T cells, B-cell-depleted T cells, or PBMCs provided the cDNA or gDNA that served as material.

This CDR3 comprises 14 residues. Germline lookup yields CDR1 DFQATT and CDR2 SNEGSKA (reference sequence). The germline V and J ends were trimmed by 3 bases and 6 bases, with 14 bases remaining between them. Enrollment of patients from Seattle took place during active infection, with longitudinal follow-up. The data were produced by immunoSEQ multiplex PCR, yet TCRdb's version contains in-frame clones alone and is incomplete. This sample has roughly 200,000 clones, with more than 80% found just once. The source of this sequence is a woman of 80 years or more with COVID-19, enrolled during active disease. Sequenced material: peripheral blood. This chain uses TRBV20-1 with TRBJ1-4; possible D gene TRBD1, 6 bases. The CDR3 loop reads CSASNPSGDEKLFF. DNA of the CDR3: TGCAGTGCTAGTAACCCTTCAGGGGATGAAAAACTGTTTTTT.